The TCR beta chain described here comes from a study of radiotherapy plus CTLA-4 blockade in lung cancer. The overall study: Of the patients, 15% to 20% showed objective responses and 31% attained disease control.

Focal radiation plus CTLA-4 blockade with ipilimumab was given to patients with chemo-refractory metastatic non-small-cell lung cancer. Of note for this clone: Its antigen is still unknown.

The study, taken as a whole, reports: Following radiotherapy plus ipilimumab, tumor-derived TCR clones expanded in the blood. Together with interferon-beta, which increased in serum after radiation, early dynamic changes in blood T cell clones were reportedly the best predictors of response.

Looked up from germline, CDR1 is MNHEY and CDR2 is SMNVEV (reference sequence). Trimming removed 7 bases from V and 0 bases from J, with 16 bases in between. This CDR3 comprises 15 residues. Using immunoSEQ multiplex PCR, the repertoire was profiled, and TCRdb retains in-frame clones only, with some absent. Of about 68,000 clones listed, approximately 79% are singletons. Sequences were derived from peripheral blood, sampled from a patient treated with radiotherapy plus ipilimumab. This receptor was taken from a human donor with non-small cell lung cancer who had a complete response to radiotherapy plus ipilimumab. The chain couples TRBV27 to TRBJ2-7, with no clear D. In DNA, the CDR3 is TGTGCCAGCAAGCTAACCGGGCACAGCTCCTACGAGCAGTACGTC. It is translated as CASKLTGHSSYEQYV.